These T cell receptor beta chains were read from a single sample in a study of T cells in Graves' hyperthyroidism and ophthalmopathy. TCRdb analysed the multiplex PCR reads with MiXCR anew, one entry per CDR3 protein. The repertoire holds more than 500,000 distinct CDR3 sequences, with 14% to 15% as singletons. The material sequenced was blood. These receptors all stem from a middle-aged woman with Graves' ophthalmopathy. Each CDR3 is given with its conserved first and last residue. A D gene is named only where the DNA matches it firmly. Some rows have no size entry. The others give once, few or many, or a class for an expanded clone.

>TRBJ2-5|many|TRBD1|TRBV19
TGTGCCAGTAGTAAGGGACAGGGCGAACAGACCCAGTACTTC
CASSKGQGEQTQYF
>TRBJ2-7|many|TRBD1|TRBV28
TGTGCCAGCAGTGCCGGGGACAGGGAAGGATTCGAGCAGTACTTC
CASSAGDREGFEQYF
>TRBJ1-1|-|-|TRBV7-9
TGTGTCAGCAGAGGCCCTACGGAAGCTTTCTTT
CVSRGPTEAFF
>TRBJ2-7|-|-|TRBV13
TGTGCCAGCAGCTTAGAAGGGGTTTACTACGAGCAGTACTTC
CASSLEGVYYEQYF
>TRBJ2-5|many|TRBD2|TRBV29-1
TGCAGCGTTGCTTCGACTAGCTCGGAGACCCAGTACTTC
CSVASTSSETQYF
>TRBJ2-7|-|TRBD2|TRBV13
TGTGCCAGCAGCTCCCGGACTAGCGGGAAAACGTCCTACGAGCAGTACTTC
CASSSRTSGKTSYEQYF
>TRBJ2-2|many|-|TRBV19
TGTGCCAGTAGCCGGGATCCAAGGACCACCGGGGAGCTGTTTTTT
CASSRDPRTTGELFF
>TRBJ2-7|many|TRBD1|TRBV12-3/TRBV12-4
TGTGCCAGCAGGTCCGGGACAGGGGACGAGCAGTACTTC
CASRSGTGDEQYF
>TRBJ1-1|many|TRBD1|TRBV19
TGTGCCAGCTCCCGGGACAGGGGTTTGAGGACTGAAGCTTTCTTT
CASSRDRGLRTEAFF
>TRBJ2-7|many|-|TRBV6-1
TGTGCCAGCAGTGAATCCCCAGGGGAGTACGAGCAGTACTTC
CASSESPGEYEQYF
>TRBJ2-3|few|TRBD1|TRBV5-1
TGCGCCAGCAGCCCGGGACAGGGGGCCAGCACAGATACGCAGTATTTT
CASSPGQGASTDTQYF
>TRBJ1-1|many|TRBD1|TRBV29-1
TGCAGCGCCGGGACAGGGAACACTGAAGCTTTCTTT
CSAGTGNTEAFF
>TRBJ2-7|-|TRBD2|TRBV11-2
TGTGCCAGCAGCTTACTTCTCTCTAGCGGGTTTGGCTACTACTACGAGCAGTACTTC
CASSLLLSSGFGYYYEQYF
>TRBJ1-1|many|TRBD1|TRBV2
TGTGCCAGCTGTTTTGACAGGGACGGTAGCACTGAAGCTTTCTTT
CASCFDRDGSTEAFF
>TRBJ1-1|many|-|TRBV12-3/TRBV12-4
TGTGCCAGCAGTTTAGCTGCGGAGGGGCGGACTTTCTTT
CASSLAAEGRTFF